A few counts support the clone carrying this TCR beta chain. Its target is unknown. Trimming stripped 6 bases from V and 0 bases from J, with 13 bases between. Germline lookup yields CDR1 MGHDK and CDR2 SYGVNS. CDR3 size: 15 residues. This sample is part of a study of shared clonotypes between healthy human individuals. Some clones are missing from TCRdb's copy, which holds only in-frame ones; the method was immunoSEQ multiplex PCR. The data show millions of clones, more than 80% seen once. All donors were healthy HIV-negative adults lacking recent acute infections or vaccinations. Study conclusions and caveats: Tissue TCR repertoires likely differ from these blood-only repertoires. Memory subsets generally showed lower estimated richness than naive subsets.

Specimen: naive CD4+ T cells from PBMCs. The subset denotes: CD45RA+ positively selected. The source of this sequence is a man aged 18 to 30 in good health. Some clones in this sample may be carry-over from other donors' samples. V and J are TRBV25-1 and TRBJ2-3; D is possibly TRBD1 (5 bases). CDR3 region: CASSRTWTSTDTQYF. The CDR3 DNA is TGTGCCAGCAGCCGAACGTGGACAAGCACAGATACGCAGTATTTT.